This T cell receptor (beta chain) comes out of a study of blood T cell repertoires in COVID-19. Study in general: PBMCs, B-cell-depleted T cells, or T cells provided the cDNA or gDNA that made up the material.

This clone came up once. As originally analysed: Amplification with reference gene primers provided the estimates of nucleated cell counts. Sequenced by immunoSEQ multiplex PCR; TCRdb stores in-frame clones only, minus some. Clonal size and the V and J genes are those of that table, whereas D and trimming came from the DNA. The sample carries fewer than 250,000 clones, 85% to 90% recorded once. Germline CDR1 is SEHNR and CDR2 is FQNEAQ (reference sequence). The length of the CDR3 is 17 residues. The ends were cut back, 1 base at V and 8 bases at J, with 18 bases in the middle. Assignments of participants to cohorts depended upon their own reported clinical history. The study recruited exposed participants who had met a COVID-19 case within 2 weeks before entry.

The sample taken for sequencing was PBMCs or T cells enriched from blood (not recorded which). The sequence was collected from a man aged 50 or older who had been exposed to COVID-19. The V gene is TRBV7-9, the J gene TRBJ1-6; D possibly corresponds to TRBD1 (6 bases). The CDR3 protein is CASSLVRGATEDSPLHF. In DNA form, the CDR3 reads TGTGCCAGCAGCTTAGTCCGGGGGGCCACGGAGGATTCACCCCTCCACTTT.